A single sample gave rise to the 22 T cell receptor beta chains below, sequenced in a study of blood T cell repertoires in COVID-19. Method: immunoSEQ multiplex PCR; TCRdb's copy keeps in-frame clones and lacks some. The sample shows under 200,000 clones, more than 70% of them seen only once. Sample: PBMCs or T cells enriched from blood (not recorded which). The source is a man aged 55 to 69 who had recovered from COVID-19.

This chain links TRBV28 with TRBJ2-5; D perhaps matches TRBD1 (5 bases). This CDR3 has 14 residues. V was shortened by 6 bases and J by 4 bases, with 15 bases between the two germline ends. CDR1 and CDR2 from the germline V gene are MDHEN and SYDVKM. Here the CDR3 reads CASRTTAGLETQYF. The CDR3 coding sequence is TGTGCCAGCAGAACGACAGCCGGTTTAGAGACCCAGTACTTC.

The rearrangement uses TRBV10-3 and TRBJ2-2; a weak D match, TRBD2 (6 bases). CDR3 size: 16 residues. CDR1 and CDR2 from the germline V gene are ENHRY and SYGVKD. Trimming removed 0 bases from V and 6 bases from J, with 14 bases in between. In DNA form, the CDR3 reads TGTGCCATCAGTGAGTCTCTAGCGACTAGGCCCGGGGAGCTGTTTTTT. Its protein is CAISESLATRPGELFF.

The rearrangement uses TRBV5-1 and TRBJ2-3; TRBD2 matches at 7 bases. J gave up 4 bases and V 0 bases, and 5 bases lay outside the gene matches. The CDR3 runs to 15 residues. Germline V CDR1 and CDR2: SGHRS, YFSETQ. The CDR3 region has the DNA TGCGCCAGCAGCTTGGACGGGAGGTACGCAGATACGCAGTATTTT. This codes for CASSLDGRYADTQYF.

The genes are TRBV7-9 and TRBJ1-2, with D hard to call. Germline V CDR1 and CDR2: SEHNR, FQNEAQ (reference sequence). This CDR3 has 14 amino acids. Trimming removed 0 bases at V and 7 bases at J, with 12 bases between. The DNA of the CDR3 is TGTGCCAGCAGCTTAGCCGGCCCGGAGAGTGGCTACACCTTC. Amino acid sequence: CASSLAGPESGYTF.

Of note for this clone: One end of the junction does not line up with germline, which may come from a read error. The chain couples TRBV25-1 to TRBJ2-7, with 7 bases matching TRBD2. Per the germline V gene, CDR1 is MGHDK and CDR2 is SYGVNS. The CDR3 runs to 12 residues. The CDR3 reads CASSEGPRGVVF. CDR3 nucleotides: TGTGCCAGCAGTGAGGGACCCCGGGGGGTAGTCTTC.

The CDR3 reads CATSRVGDRGYTF. The CDR3 DNA reads as TGTGCCACCAGCAGAGTAGGGGATCGTGGCTACACCTTC. J is TRBJ1-2 and V is TRBV15; possible D gene TRBD1, 5 bases. The length of the CDR3 is 13 residues. Trimming shortened V by 1 base and J by 7 bases, and 10 bases separated the two germline ends. CDR1 and CDR2 from the germline V gene are LNHNV and YYDKDF (reference sequence).

This CDR3 reads CAWSVRRSWPRGPLYGYTF. The CDR3 DNA reads TGTGCCTGGAGTGTACGGAGGTCTTGGCCCAGGGGGCCCCTCTATGGCTACACCTTC. The rearrangement links TRBV30 to TRBJ1-2, with 8 bases that match TRBD1. This CDR3 region has 19 residues. J was trimmed by 4 bases and V by 0 bases; bases with no gene match: 19. The germline gives CDR1 GTSNPN, CDR2 SVGIG (reference sequence). The whole variable domain, remainder taken from reference TRBV30 and TRBJ1-2, is SQTIHQWPATLVQPVGSPLSLECTVEGTSNPNLYWYRQAAGRGLQLLFYSVGIGQISSEVPQNLSASRPQDRQFILSSKKLLLSDSGFYLCAWSVRRSWPRGPLYGYTFGSGTRLTVV.

This chain links TRBV2 with TRBJ2-4; 11 nucleotides line up with TRBD2. Germline CDR1 SNHLY, CDR2 FYNNEI. V shed 10 bases and J 3 bases; nucleotides not matched to a gene: 11. The CDR3 sequence is 16 residues long. The CDR3 protein is CATGTSGGLGKNIQYF. DNA for the CDR3: TGTGCCACCGGGACTAGCGGAGGGTTAGGCAAAAACATTCAGTACTTC.

This chain joins TRBV4-1 and TRBJ1-6; tentatively, D is TRBD1 (5 bases). Per germline, CDR1 MGHRA and CDR2 YSYEKL. Trimming pared 1 base from V and 0 bases from J, leaving 10 bases between. This CDR3 has 17 residues. The CDR3 spells CASSQGQTSSYNSPLHF. Written as DNA, the CDR3 is TGCGCCAGCAGCCAAGGACAGACCAGCTCCTATAATTCACCCCTCCACTTT.

This chain uses TRBV19 with TRBJ2-1; 8 bases are a match to TRBD1. J lost 4 bases, V lost 10 bases, and 12 bases had no gene match. Germline loops: CDR1 LNHDA, CDR2 SQIVND (reference sequence). This CDR3 is built from 15 residues. The CDR3 bases are TGTGCCACAGACAGGGGCTCCACTCAATACAATGAGCAGTTCTTC. This sequence encodes CATDRGSTQYNEQFF. Complete variable domain (other parts from reference TRBV19 and TRBJ2-1): DGGITQSPKYLFRKEGQNVTLSCEQNLNHDAMYWYRQDPGQGLRLIYYSQIVNDFQKGDIAEGYSVSREKKESFPLTVTSAQKNPTAFYLCATDRGSTQYNEQFFGPGTRLTVL.

The CDR3 DNA follows: TGTGCCAGCAGCTTAGTTGAGGGCCGGGAGCTCCCCTACGAGCAGTACTTC. The encoded protein is CASSLVEGRELPYEQYF. The rearrangement joins TRBV7-2 to TRBJ2-7, with TRBD2 as a possible D gene (6 bases). Per the germline V gene, CDR1 is SGHTA and CDR2 is FQGNSA. This CDR3 is built from 17 residues. The V gene lost 1 base and the J gene lost 2 bases, with 18 bases spanning the gap.

V usage is TRBV5-1 and J usage is TRBJ2-7; 7 bases align to TRBD2. Germline trimming cut 4 bases from V and 0 bases from J; bases unmatched to any gene: 7. The germline CDR1 and CDR2 sequences are SGHRS and YFSETQ. The CDR3 length is 15 residues. In DNA, the CDR3 is TGCGCCAGCAGCCCAAGCGGGGTTCCCTCCTACGAGCAGTACTTC. Amino acid sequence: CASSPSGVPSYEQYF.

The chain recombines TRBV18 with TRBJ2-1; 7 bases align to TRBD2. The ends lost 6 bases at V and 4 bases at J; junction bases unmatched: 12. The CDR3 covers 16 residues. In germline, CDR1 is KGHSH, CDR2 LQKENI. CDR3 sequence reads: CASSRSGSGPYNEQFF. The CDR3 bases are TGTGCCAGCTCGCGAAGTGGTAGCGGGCCGTACAATGAGCAGTTCTTC.

The rearrangement links TRBV15 to TRBJ2-1, with a possible D match to TRBD2 (6 bases). CDR1 and CDR2 from the germline V gene are LNHNV and YYDKDF (reference sequence). V was shortened by 6 bases and J by 0 bases, with 9 bases between the two germline ends. This CDR3 is 14 amino acids long. For the CDR3, the DNA is TGTGCCACCAGACCGGGAGCCTCCTACAATGAGCAGTTCTTC. Encoded protein: CATRPGASYNEQFF.

This clone came up once. The chain has TRBV30 and TRBJ1-6; D is unresolved. V lost 3 bases and J lost 0, with 15 bases in between. CDR3 length equals 17 residues. The germline CDR1 and CDR2 sequences are GTSNPN and SVGIG (reference sequence). DNA of the CDR3: TGTGCCTGGAGCATCGCCAGCCGGAGCTCCTATAATTCACCCCTCCACTTT. The encoded protein is CAWSIASRSSYNSPLHF. Filled out from reference TRBV30 and TRBJ1-6, the complete variable domain reads SQTIHQWPATLVQPVGSPLSLECTVEGTSNPNLYWYRQAAGRGLQLLFYSVGIGQISSEVPQNLSASRPQDRQFILSSKKLLLSDSGFYLCAWSIASRSSYNSPLHFGNGTRLTVT.

The rearrangement uses TRBV9 and TRBJ2-7, with a weak D call TRBD1 (5 bases). Looked up from germline, CDR1 is SGDLS and CDR2 is YYNGEE. Between the trimmed V and J ends, which lost 0 bases and 7 bases, there was a span of 17 bases. The CDR3 spans 15 residues. CDR3 bases: TGTGCCAGCAGCGTAGGAGACGCAGGGTCCCTTGAGCAGTACTTC. Translation: CASSVGDAGSLEQYF.

The gene calls are TRBV2 and TRBJ2-1; 7 nucleotides line up with TRBD2. This CDR3 comprises 13 residues. V was pared by 7 bases and J by 6 bases, with 6 bases of the junction left unmatched. Germline V gene sequence: CDR1 SNHLY, CDR2 FYNNEI. For the CDR3, the DNA is TGTGCCAGCATTCGCAGCGGGGCCAATGAGCAGTTCTTC. It is translated as CASIRSGANEQFF.

This clone was counted once. V is TRBV3-1 (or the pseudogene TRBV3-2) and J is TRBJ2-5; 7 bases match TRBD2. V was clipped by 4 bases and J by 5 bases; unmatched bases: 4. There are 13 residues in the CDR3. CDR1 is LGHDT, CDR2 YNNKEL, per germline (reference sequence). CDR3 bases: TGTGCCAGCAGCCGTCGGGGGGTGGAGACCCAGTACTTC. Residues: CASSRRGVETQYF.

The chain uses TRBV2 and TRBJ1-1; D uncertain. Trimming removed 7 bases at V and 7 bases at J, with 10 bases between. Germline V gives CDR1 SNHLY, CDR2 FYNNEI. The CDR3 extends over 11 amino acids. Written as DNA, the CDR3 is TGTGCCAGCACCCTAAATGGTGAAGCTTTCTTT. Translated: CASTLNGEAFF.

The gene calls are TRBV7-8 and TRBJ2-1, with 7 bases that match TRBD2. Germline V gene lookup returns CDR1 SGHVS and CDR2 FQNEAQ. This CDR3 has 17 residues. Trimming took 1 base from V and 4 from J; bases not matched to a gene: 10. Here the CDR3 DNA reads TGTGCCAGCAGCTTAGGAGTGGGCGGGGGTGGTTACAATGAGCAGTTCTTC. Its translation is CASSLGVGGGGYNEQFF.

The chain is built from TRBV7-2 and TRBJ2-2; possibly TRBD1 for D (5 bases). Germline values: CDR1 SGHTA, CDR2 FQGNSA. This CDR3 has 12 amino acids. Trimming took 4 bases from V and 6 from J, leaving 6 bases between them. CDR3 in amino acids: CASSWGPGELFF. The CDR3 bases are TGTGCCAGCAGCTGGGGCCCCGGGGAGCTGTTTTTT. The variable domain in full, with the rest retrieved from reference TRBV7-2 and TRBJ2-2, is GAGVSQSPSNKVTEKGKDVELRCDPISGHTALYWYRQSLGQGLEFLIYFQGNSAPDKSGLPSDRFSAERTGGSVSTLTIQRTQQEDSAVYLCASSWGPGELFFGEGSRLTVL.

The CDR3 DNA reads as TGTGCCAGCAGTTTACGGGGAAAGAATCAGCCCCAGCATTTT. It is translated as CASSLRGKNQPQHF. V is TRBV27 and J is TRBJ1-5; the D is unclear. CDR3 size: 14 residues. CDR1 and CDR2 (germline): MNHEY, SMNVEV (reference sequence). V was trimmed by 2 bases and J by 4 bases, leaving 9 bases between them.